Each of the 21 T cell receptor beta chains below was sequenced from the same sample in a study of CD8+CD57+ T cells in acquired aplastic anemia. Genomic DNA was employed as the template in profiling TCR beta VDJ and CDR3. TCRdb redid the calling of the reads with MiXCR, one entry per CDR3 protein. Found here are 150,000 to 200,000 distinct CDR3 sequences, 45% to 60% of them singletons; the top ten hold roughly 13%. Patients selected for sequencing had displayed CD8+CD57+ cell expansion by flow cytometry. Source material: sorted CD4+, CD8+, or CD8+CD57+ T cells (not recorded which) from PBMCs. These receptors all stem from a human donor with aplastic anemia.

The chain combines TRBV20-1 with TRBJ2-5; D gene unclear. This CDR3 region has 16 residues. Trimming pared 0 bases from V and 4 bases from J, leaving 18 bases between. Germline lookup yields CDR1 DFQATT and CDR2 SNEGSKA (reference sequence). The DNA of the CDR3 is TGCAGTGCTAGAGATCGTAACGGCGTAGTCGGAGAGACCCAGTACTTC. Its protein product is CSARDRNGVVGETQYF.

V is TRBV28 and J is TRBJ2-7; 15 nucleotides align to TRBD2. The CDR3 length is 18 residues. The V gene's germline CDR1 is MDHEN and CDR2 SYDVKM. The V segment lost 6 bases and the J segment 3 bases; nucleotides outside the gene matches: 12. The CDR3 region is CASRSRTSGGAFIYEQYF. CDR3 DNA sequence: TGTGCCAGCAGATCGCGGACTAGCGGGGGGGCTTTTATCTACGAGCAGTACTTC.

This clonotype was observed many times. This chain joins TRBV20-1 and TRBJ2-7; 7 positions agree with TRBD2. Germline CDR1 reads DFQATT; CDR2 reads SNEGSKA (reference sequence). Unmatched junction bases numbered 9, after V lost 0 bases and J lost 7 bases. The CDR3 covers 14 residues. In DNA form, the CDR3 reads TGCAGTGCTAGAGATCGGCGGCGGGAGTATGAGCAGTACTTC. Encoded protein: CSARDRRREYEQYF.

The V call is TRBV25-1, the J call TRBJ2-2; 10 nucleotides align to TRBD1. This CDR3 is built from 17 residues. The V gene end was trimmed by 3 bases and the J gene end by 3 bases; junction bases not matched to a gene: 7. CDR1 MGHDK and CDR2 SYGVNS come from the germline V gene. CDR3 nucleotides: TGTGCCAGCAGTGAGGGACAGGGGCGGGTTGACACCGGGGAGCTGTTTTTT. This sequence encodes CASSEGQGRVDTGELFF.

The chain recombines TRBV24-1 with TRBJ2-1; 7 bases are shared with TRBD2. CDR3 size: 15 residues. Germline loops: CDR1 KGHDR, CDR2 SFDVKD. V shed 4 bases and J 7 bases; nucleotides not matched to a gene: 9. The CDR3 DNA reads TGTGCCACCAGTGAAGGAGGGAGGGCCCAGAATGAGCAGTTCTTC. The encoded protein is CATSEGGRAQNEQFF.

The CDR3 DNA follows: TGTGCCACCAGCAGAGATGGCACTTACTCGAGCACAGATACGCAGTATTTT. It is translated as CATSRDGTYSSTDTQYF. The rearrangement uses TRBV15 and TRBJ2-3; D gene uncertain. V lost 0 bases and J 0 bases, leaving 13 bases between the germline ends. Germline CDR1 is LNHNV and CDR2 is YYDKDF (reference sequence). This CDR3 region has 17 residues.

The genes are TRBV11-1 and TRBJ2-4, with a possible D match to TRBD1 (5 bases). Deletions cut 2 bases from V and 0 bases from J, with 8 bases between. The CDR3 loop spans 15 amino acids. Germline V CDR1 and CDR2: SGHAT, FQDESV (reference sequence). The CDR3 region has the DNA TGTGCCAGCAGCTTAATTCAGGGAGCCAAAAACATTCAGTACTTC. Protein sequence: CASSLIQGAKNIQYF.

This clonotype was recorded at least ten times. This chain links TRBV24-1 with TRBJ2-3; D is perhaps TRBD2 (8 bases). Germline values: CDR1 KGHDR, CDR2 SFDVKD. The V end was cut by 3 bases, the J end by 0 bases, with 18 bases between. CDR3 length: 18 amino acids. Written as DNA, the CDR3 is TGTGCCACCAGTGATCCCAGGGGGAGCGGGGGTAGCACAGATACGCAGTATTTT. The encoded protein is CATSDPRGSGGSTDTQYF.

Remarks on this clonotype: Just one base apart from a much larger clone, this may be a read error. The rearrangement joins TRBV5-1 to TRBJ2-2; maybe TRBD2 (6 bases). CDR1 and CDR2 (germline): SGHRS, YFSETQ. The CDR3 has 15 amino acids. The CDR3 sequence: CASGLGEAGTGELFF. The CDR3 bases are TGCGCCAGCGGCTTGGGAGAAGCGGGCACCGGGGAGCTGTTTTTT.

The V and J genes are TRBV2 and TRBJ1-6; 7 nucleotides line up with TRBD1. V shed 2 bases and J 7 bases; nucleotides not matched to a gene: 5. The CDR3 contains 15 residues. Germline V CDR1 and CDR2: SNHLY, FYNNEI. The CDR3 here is CASSEWETGNSPLHF. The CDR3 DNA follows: TGTGCCAGCAGTGAATGGGAGACAGGGAATTCACCCCTCCACTTT. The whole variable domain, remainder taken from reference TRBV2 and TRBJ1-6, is EPEVTQTPSHQVTQMGQEVILRCVPISNHLYFYWYRQILGQKVEFLVSFYNNEISEKSEIFDDQFSVERPDGSNFTLKIRSTKLEDSAMYFCASSEWETGNSPLHFGNGTRLTVT.

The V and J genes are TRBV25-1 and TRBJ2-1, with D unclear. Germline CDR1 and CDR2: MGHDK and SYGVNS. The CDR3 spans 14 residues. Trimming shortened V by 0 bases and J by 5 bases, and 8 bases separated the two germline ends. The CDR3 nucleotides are TGTGCCAGCAGTGAATACGGACGAAACAATGAGCAGTTCTTC. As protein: CASSEYGRNNEQFF.

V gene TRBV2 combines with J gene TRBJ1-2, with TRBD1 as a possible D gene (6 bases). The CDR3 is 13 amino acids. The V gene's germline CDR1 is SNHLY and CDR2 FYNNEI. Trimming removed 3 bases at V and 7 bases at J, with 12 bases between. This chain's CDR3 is CASSDRGAGGYTF. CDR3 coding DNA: TGTGCCAGCAGTGACCGGGGGGCAGGTGGCTACACCTTC.

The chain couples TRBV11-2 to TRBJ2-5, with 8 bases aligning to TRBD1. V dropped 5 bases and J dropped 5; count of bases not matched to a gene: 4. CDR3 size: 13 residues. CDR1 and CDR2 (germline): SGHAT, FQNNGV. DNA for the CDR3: TGTGCCAGCAGCCAGGACAGGGCCGAGACCCAGTACTTC. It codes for CASSQDRAETQYF.

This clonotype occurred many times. CDR3 loop: CATSNGAQGLGGYTF. CDR3 coding DNA: TGTGCCACCAGTAACGGGGCCCAGGGACTAGGTGGCTACACCTTC. This sequence joins TRBV15 and TRBJ1-2, with D possibly TRBD1 on 5 matching bases. V shed 6 bases and J shed 7 bases, with 21 bases lying between them. This CDR3 comprises 15 residues. CDR1 is LNHNV, CDR2 YYDKDF, per germline (reference sequence).

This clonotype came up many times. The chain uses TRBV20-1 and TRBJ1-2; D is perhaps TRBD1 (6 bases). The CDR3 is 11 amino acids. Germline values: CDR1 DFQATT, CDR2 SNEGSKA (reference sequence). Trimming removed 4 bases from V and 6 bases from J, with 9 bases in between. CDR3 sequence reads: CSANPGDGYTF. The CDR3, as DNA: TGCAGTGCTAATCCAGGGGATGGCTACACCTTC.

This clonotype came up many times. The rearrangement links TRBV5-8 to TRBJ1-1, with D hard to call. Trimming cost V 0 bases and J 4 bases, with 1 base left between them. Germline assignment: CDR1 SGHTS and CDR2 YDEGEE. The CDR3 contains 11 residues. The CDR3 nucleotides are TGTGCCAGCAGCTTGGGCACTGAAGCTTTCTTT. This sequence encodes CASSLGTEAFF.

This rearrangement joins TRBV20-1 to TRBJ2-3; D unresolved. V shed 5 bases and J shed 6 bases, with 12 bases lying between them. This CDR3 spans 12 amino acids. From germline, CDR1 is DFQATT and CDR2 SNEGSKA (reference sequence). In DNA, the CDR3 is TGCAGTGCTGACCTTGCTGGCGATACGCAGTATTTT. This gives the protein CSADLAGDTQYF.

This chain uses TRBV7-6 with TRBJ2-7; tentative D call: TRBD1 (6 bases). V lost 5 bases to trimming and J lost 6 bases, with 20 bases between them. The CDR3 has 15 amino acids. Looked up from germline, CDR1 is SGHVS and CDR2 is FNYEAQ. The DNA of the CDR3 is TGTGCCAGCAGCCCCGGACTTCGGGGCAGGGGCGAGCAGTACTTC. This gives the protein CASSPGLRGRGEQYF.

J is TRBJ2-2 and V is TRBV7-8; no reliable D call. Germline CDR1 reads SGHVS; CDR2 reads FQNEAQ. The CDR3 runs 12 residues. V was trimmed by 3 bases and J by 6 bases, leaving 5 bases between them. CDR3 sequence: CASSLMAGELFF. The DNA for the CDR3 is TGTGCCAGCAGCTTGATGGCCGGGGAGCTGTTTTTT.

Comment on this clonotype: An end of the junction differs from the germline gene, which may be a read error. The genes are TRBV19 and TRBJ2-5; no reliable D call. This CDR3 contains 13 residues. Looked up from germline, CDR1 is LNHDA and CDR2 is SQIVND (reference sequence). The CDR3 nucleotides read TGTGCCGGTAGTCCCAATACTAAAGAGACCCAGTACTTC. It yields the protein CAGSPNTKETQYF.

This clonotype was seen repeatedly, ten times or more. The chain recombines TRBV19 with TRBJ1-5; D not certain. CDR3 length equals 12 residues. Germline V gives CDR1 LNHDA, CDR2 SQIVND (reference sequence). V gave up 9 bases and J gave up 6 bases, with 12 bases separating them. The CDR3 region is CASRLESQPQHF. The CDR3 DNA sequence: TGTGCCAGCAGGCTCGAGAGTCAGCCCCAGCATTTT.